These 22 T cell receptor beta chains originate from one sample sequenced in a study of shared clonotypes between healthy human individuals. The protocol was immunoSEQ multiplex PCR, while the TCRdb copy is restricted to in-frame clones and leaves out a portion. The data hold 550,000 to 650,000 clones, with 95% to 97% observed a single time. Naive CD8 isolation took CD45RO-negative cells positively selected for CCR7 and excluded terminally differentiated effector memory CD45RA+ cells. Specimen: naive CD8+ T cells sorted from blood. The origin of the receptors is a woman aged 30 to 39 in good health.

This clone was found once. This sequence joins TRBV16 and TRBJ2-7; 11 bases fit TRBD1. Germline CDR1 reads KGHSY; CDR2 reads FQNENV. J gave up 1 base and V 4 bases, and 15 bases lay outside the gene matches. CDR3 length equals 19 residues. The CDR3 loop is CASSPPRDRGRFRSYEQYF. The CDR3 nucleotides are TGTGCCAGCAGCCCCCCAAGGGACAGGGGGAGGTTTAGGTCCTACGAGCAGTACTTC.

The rearrangement uses TRBV11-2 and TRBJ2-1; 12 bases line up with TRBD2. The ends lost 4 bases at V and 9 bases at J; junction bases unmatched: 7. CDR1 and CDR2 (germline): SGHAT, FQNNGV. CDR3 length equals 15 residues. CDR3 protein: CASSSRLAGVVEQFF. In DNA form, the CDR3 reads TGTGCCAGCAGCTCCCGACTAGCGGGAGTTGTTGAGCAGTTCTTC.

As for this clone: The sample carries other DNA sequences with the same CDR3. The rearrangement joins TRBV10-2 to TRBJ2-7; D not resolved. V lost 8 bases and J lost 3, with 11 bases in between. This CDR3 region has 12 residues. The germline gives CDR1 WSHSY, CDR2 SAAADI. The CDR3: CASSEGGYEQYF. In DNA, the CDR3 is TGCGCCAGCTCGGAAGGCGGCTACGAGCAGTACTTC.

The rearrangement links TRBV25-1 to TRBJ1-2; D gene uncertain. This CDR3 spans 16 amino acids. The ends were cut back, 1 base at V and 0 bases at J, with 12 bases in the middle. Germline CDR1 reads MGHDK; CDR2 reads SYGVNS. The CDR3 region is CASSESKAGSNYGYTF. The CDR3 region has the DNA TGTGCCAGCAGTGAATCTAAGGCAGGATCTAACTATGGCTACACCTTC.

The chain joins TRBV6-1 to TRBJ2-7; TRBD2 agrees at 8 bases. The CDR3 has 14 amino acids. Germline V gives CDR1 MNHNS, CDR2 SASEGT. Germline trimming cut 10 bases from V and 3 bases from J; bases unmatched to any gene: 11. DNA of the CDR3: TGTGCCACTCGGGTCGGCGGGAGGATCTACGAGCAGTACTTC. This gives the protein CATRVGGRIYEQYF.

The chain uses TRBV9 and TRBJ1-1; no firm D call. Trimming pared 4 bases from V and 3 bases from J, leaving 16 bases between. CDR1 is SGDLS and CDR2 is YYNGEE in the germline V gene. CDR3 length: 15 residues. The CDR3 DNA sequence: TGTGCCAGCAGCTCTTCCCAATACCGGGACACTGAAGCTTTCTTT. It is translated as CASSSSQYRDTEAFF.

The chain recombines TRBV19 with TRBJ2-2, with D perhaps TRBD2 (6 bases). Germline assignment: CDR1 LNHDA and CDR2 SQIVND (reference sequence). This CDR3 comprises 13 residues. V lost 3 bases to trimming and J lost 4 bases, with 6 bases between them. The CDR3 sequence is CASSMTSTGELFF. The CDR3 region has the DNA TGTGCCAGTAGTATGACTAGCACCGGGGAGCTGTTTTTT.

The chain links TRBV2 to TRBJ2-5; D unresolved. The J call is uncertain, as TRBJ2-7 better fits the DNA end. CDR3 size: 16 residues. CDR1 SNHLY and CDR2 FYNNEI come from the germline V gene. CDR3 nucleotide sequence: TGTGCCAGCAGTGAAGCTGAAGGTGCCAAGGTATACGAGCAGTACTTC. Protein product: CASSEAEGAKVYEQYF.

The chain carries TRBV19 and TRBJ2-7, with TRBD2 as a possible D gene (5 bases). Germline loops: CDR1 LNHDA, CDR2 SQIVND (reference sequence). The CDR3 is 11 amino acids. Trimming removed 10 bases at V and 5 bases at J, with 12 bases between. The CDR3 protein is CATLGSHEQYF. The DNA for the CDR3 is TGTGCCACCTTAGGGAGCCACGAGCAGTACTTC. Supplemented by reference TRBV19 and TRBJ2-7, the full variable domain reads DGGITQSPKYLFRKEGQNVTLSCEQNLNHDAMYWYRQDPGQGLRLIYYSQIVNDFQKGDIAEGYSVSREKKESFPLTVTSAQKNPTAFYLCATLGSHEQYFGPGTRLTVT.

This clone was counted once. This rearrangement joins TRBV27 to TRBJ2-1; D may be TRBD2 (6 bases). Germline assignment: CDR1 MNHEY and CDR2 SMNVEV (reference sequence). The length of the CDR3 is 12 residues. Trimming removed 5 bases at V and 12 bases at J, with 14 bases between. CDR3 coding DNA: TGTGCCAGCAGTGCCTCTAGCGCATGGCAGTTCTTC. Translating gives CASSASSAWQFF.

As to this clone: This sample includes further DNA sequences coding for the same CDR3. The chain carries TRBV28 and TRBJ2-7, with 8 positions matching TRBD1. V lost 3 bases, J lost 4 bases, and 5 bases stayed unmatched. Germline CDR1 and CDR2: MDHEN and SYDVKM. This CDR3 has 14 amino acids. CDR3 nucleotides: TGTGCCAGCAGTTTGGGCCAGGGGGCTTACGAGCAGTACTTC. Residues: CASSLGQGAYEQYF. Based on the CDR3 plus reference TRBV28 and TRBJ2-7, the full variable domain is DVKVTQSSRYLVKRTGEKVFLECVQDMDHENMFWYRQDPGLGLRLIYFSYDVKMKEKGDIPEGYSVSREKKERFSLILESASTNQTSMYLCASSLGQGAYEQYFGPGTRLTVT.

V usage is TRBV10-1 and J usage is TRBJ1-1; a possible D gene is TRBD1 (5 bases). With 3 bases removed from V and 8 bases from J, the gap between germline ends came to 16 bases. This CDR3 is built from 14 residues. Germline V gene lookup returns CDR1 WNHNN and CDR2 SYGVQD (reference sequence). The CDR3 region is CASSDPGGLDEAFF. In nucleotides, the CDR3 is TGCGCCAGCAGTGACCCCGGGGGACTGGACGAAGCTTTCTTT.

The chain carries TRBV6-1 and TRBJ1-2; no firm D call. The germline V gene encodes CDR1 MNHNS and CDR2 SASEGT. This CDR3 comprises 13 residues. V lost 4 bases and J lost 4, with 10 bases in between. CDR3 bases: TGTGCCAGCAGTGGACTTGAGGGCTATGGCTACACCTTC. Amino acid sequence: CASSGLEGYGYTF.

The rearrangement uses TRBV19 and TRBJ1-2; D not certain. Trimming removed 3 bases at V and 8 bases at J, with 13 bases between. The germline gives CDR1 LNHDA, CDR2 SQIVND (reference sequence). The CDR3 has 13 amino acids. In nucleotides, the CDR3 is TGTGCCAGTAGTATCTTCGGGGAGATGGGCTACACCTTC. Translation: CASSIFGEMGYTF.

J is TRBJ2-7 and V is TRBV7-9; D perhaps matches TRBD2 (6 bases). The germline gives CDR1 SEHNR, CDR2 FQNEAQ (reference sequence). Trimming stripped 0 bases from V and 5 bases from J, with 11 bases between. This CDR3 comprises 14 residues. The CDR3 DNA reads as TGTGCCAGCAGCTTAGCGTTTGGAGGGGACGAGCAGTACTTC. Amino acids: CASSLAFGGDEQYF.

This chain connects TRBV7-2 to TRBJ2-1; D is perhaps TRBD2 (5 bases). Trimming shortened V by 1 base and J by 0 bases, and 16 bases separated the two germline ends. The CDR3 covers 18 residues. Per germline, CDR1 SGHTA and CDR2 FQGNSA. The CDR3 nucleotides are TGTGCCAGCAGCTTAGTAGTCGGACTCCTTAGCTCCTACAATGAGCAGTTCTTC. It translates to CASSLVVGLLSSYNEQFF.

The V and J genes are TRBV2 and TRBJ2-7; D gene ambiguous. CDR1 is SNHLY, CDR2 FYNNEI, per germline. The V gene lost 4 bases and the J gene lost 2 bases, with 12 bases spanning the gap. There are 14 residues in the CDR3. The CDR3, as DNA: TGTGCCAGCAGTGTGTACGGAAACCCCTACGAGCAGTACTTC. This codes for CASSVYGNPYEQYF. The full variable domain, in which reference TRBV2 and TRBJ2-7 provide the parts outside the CDR3, is EPEVTQTPSHQVTQMGQEVILRCVPISNHLYFYWYRQILGQKVEFLVSFYNNEISEKSEIFDDQFSVERPDGSNFTLKIRSTKLEDSAMYFCASSVYGNPYEQYFGPGTRLTVT.

The J gene is TRBJ2-7, the V gene TRBV27; D possibly matches TRBD1 or TRBD2 (5 bases each). Germline CDR1 and CDR2: MNHEY and SMNVEV (reference sequence). CDR3 length equals 15 residues. V was cut by 7 bases and J by 2 bases, with 18 bases left in between. CDR3 sequence (DNA): TGTGCCAGCATTAGCGTTCCGGGACGGACCTACGAGCAGTACTTC. Its protein is CASISVPGRTYEQYF.

The rearrangement joins TRBV6-1 to TRBJ2-5; D unclear. The J call may not be correct, given that the DNA end is closer to TRBJ2-7. The CDR3 spans 10 residues. Germline V gene data show CDR1 as MNHNS and CDR2 as SASEGT. Written as DNA, the CDR3 is TGTGCCAGCAGTGTAAACGAGCAGTACTTC. Residues: CASSVNEQYF.

The chain recombines TRBV10-2 with TRBJ2-1; 7 nucleotides line up with TRBD2. The CDR3 runs 18 residues. Losses at the gene ends were 3 bases for V and 4 bases for J; bases not matched to a gene: 15. Germline V CDR1 and CDR2: WSHSY, SAAADI. The CDR3 is CASSDRRLSGGDYNEQFF. CDR3 nucleotide sequence: TGCGCCAGCAGTGACCGCCGATTGAGTGGGGGGGATTACAATGAGCAGTTCTTC.

This clone came up once. The chain employs TRBV11-2 and TRBJ2-7; the match to TRBD1 covers 7 bases. J was trimmed by 2 bases and V by 3 bases; bases with no gene match: 10. Germline V CDR1 and CDR2: SGHAT, FQNNGV. The CDR3 is 16 residues long. Here the CDR3 DNA reads TGTGCCAGCAGCTTCGCTTCCGGGACAGCCACCTACGAGCAGTACTTC. Amino acid sequence: CASSFASGTATYEQYF. Full variable domain (missing parts from reference TRBV11-2 and TRBJ2-7): EAGVAQSPRYKIIEKRQSVAFWCNPISGHATLYWYQQILGQGPKLLIQFQNNGVVDDSQLPKDRFSAERLKGVDSTLKIQPAKLEDSAVYLCASSFASGTATYEQYFGPGTRLTVT.

This clone came up once. The rearrangement links TRBV9 to TRBJ2-7; D unclear. V was clipped by 3 bases and J by 2 bases, with 12 bases between them. This CDR3 has 14 residues. CDR1 is SGDLS, CDR2 YYNGEE, per germline. The DNA of the CDR3 is TGTGCCAGCAGCGGAGAGGCTAACGCCTACGAGCAGTACTTC. Residues: CASSGEANAYEQYF.